A selection of T cell receptor beta chains follows, all from one sample in a study of low-dose radiotherapy and immunotherapy resistance in tumors. TCRdb re-called the reads through MiXCR, storing one row per CDR3 protein. The sample carries about 91,000 distinct CDR3 sequences, about 20% recorded once. The sample was PBMCs, taken after low-dose radiotherapy plus immunotherapy. The receptors come from a female donor with ovarian cancer. Each CDR3 is given without its conserved first and last residue. The size field is filled for only some rows; it gives once, few, many or a size class.

many	TRBV12-3/TRBV12-4	TRBJ1-5	ASSHSEGAQPQH
medium-sized	TRBV28	TRBJ2-7	ASIGTGTYEQY
many	TRBV20-1	TRBJ2-1	SASPERGARNEQF
many	TRBV12-3/TRBV12-4	TRBJ2-3	ASSDVPGTDTQY
many	TRBV20-1	TRBJ1-2	SARGGVGGYT
NA	TRBV9	TRBJ2-3	ASSVFYLPDTQY
many	TRBV2	TRBJ1-4	ASSHREKLF
NA	TRBV28	TRBJ2-7	ASSLTGNSYEQY
many	TRBV5-1	TRBJ2-7	ASSLEGQTSYEQY
many	TRBV5-1	TRBJ2-1	ASSLPHNEQF
NA	TRBV7-3	TRBJ2-1	ASSLSGSTYNEQF
many	TRBV5-1	TRBJ1-2	ASSLDGTENYGYT
many	TRBV5-5	TRBJ2-3	ASSLTGSPTDTQY
many	TRBV4-2	TRBJ1-4	ASSQFVRADEEKLF
many	TRBV11-3	TRBJ2-7	ASSLDYRGYEQY
many	TRBV5-1	TRBJ2-7	ASRTSGSYEQY
NA	TRBV5-6	TRBJ2-1	ASSSPLRTSQQNEQF
many	TRBV5-1	TRBJ2-1	ASISGDLSYNEQF
few	TRBV9	TRBJ1-1	ASGGLHTEAF
many	TRBV6-4	TRBJ2-3	ASSGGIPDTQY
many	TRBV29-1	TRBJ2-7	SVDGLAGIYEQY
many	TRBV4-1	TRBJ2-1	ASSQDPGFEQF
NA	TRBV6-6	TRBJ2-3	ASSYRDNSPDTQY
many	TRBV20-1	TRBJ1-5	SASDGRGGNQPQH
NA	TRBV4-2	TRBJ2-7	ASSQALGHRYGQY
many	TRBV7-2	TRBJ1-4	ASSFPNEKLF
NA	TRBV10-3	TRBJ2-1	AISEPGEGYNEQF
many	TRBV28	TRBJ1-1	ASRPGQIPRAF
NA	TRBV2	TRBJ1-1	ASREGPNTEAF
many	TRBV6-5	TRBJ2-2	ASRLQGAGTGELF
many	TRBV20-1	TRBJ2-1	SATSGTSGGAGEQF
many	TRBV28	TRBJ1-5	ASSPSGTGGWLGQPQH
many	TRBV9	TRBJ2-1	ASSVGWGGSNEQF
many	TRBV5-4	TRBJ2-4	ASTPMRGWIAKNIQY
medium-sized	TRBV4-3	TRBJ2-1	ASSQDSAGSYNEQF
many	TRBV3-1	TRBJ2-3	ASSQAGTSSYTQY
many	TRBV25-1	TRBJ2-2	ASRLDSQDGELF
many	TRBV19	TRBJ2-7	ASSIDGQGIYEQY
many	TRBV18	TRBJ2-1	ASSPPSRLGYNEQF
many	TRBV19	TRBJ1-5	ASRGRPNQPQH
many	TRBV6-2/TRBV6-3	TRBJ2-1	ASSYSYNEQF
NA	TRBV20-1	TRBJ2-3	SASGRGVSTDTQY